This T cell receptor (beta chain) was sequenced during a study of T cell repertoires in cytomegalovirus infection. Study in general: Public TCR beta signature analysis indicated the presence of both CMV infection and matching HLA type.

This clonotype was seen more than once but under ten times. Germline V CDR1 and CDR2: MGHRA, YSYEKL. Trimming pared 0 bases from V and 1 base from J, leaving 13 bases between. The CDR3 loop spans 18 amino acids. TCRdb re-called the reads with MiXCR, one entry per CDR3 protein. The sample lists around 550,000 distinct CDR3 sequences, less than 30% occurring once. The rearrangement links TRBV4-1 to TRBJ1-6; D might be TRBD1 (6 bases). Sample: PBMCs. This sequence originates from a human donor in good health (CMV status not recorded). Some clones in this sample may be carry-over from other donors' samples. The CDR3 sequence is CASSQDTQGWSYNSPLHF. As DNA, the CDR3 is TGCGCCAGCAGCCAAGATACGCAGGGGTGGTCCTATAATTCACCCCTCCACTTT.